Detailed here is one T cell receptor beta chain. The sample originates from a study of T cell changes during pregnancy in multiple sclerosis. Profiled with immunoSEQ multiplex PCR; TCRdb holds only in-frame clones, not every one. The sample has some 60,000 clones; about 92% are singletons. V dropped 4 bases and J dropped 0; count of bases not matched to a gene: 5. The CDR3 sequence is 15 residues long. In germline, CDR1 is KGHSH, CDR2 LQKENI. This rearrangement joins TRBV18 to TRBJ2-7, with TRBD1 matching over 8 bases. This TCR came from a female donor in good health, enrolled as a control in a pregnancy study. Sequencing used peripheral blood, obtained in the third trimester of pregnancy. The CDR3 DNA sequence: TGTGCCAGCTCACTCGCCGGGACAGGCTCCTACGAGCAGTACTTC. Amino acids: CASSLAGTGSYEQYF.